Following are 8 T cell receptor beta chains from one sample sequenced in a study of blood T cell repertoires in COVID-19. Profiling relied on immunoSEQ multiplex PCR, and the TCRdb table lists in-frame clones only, not all of them. The sample lists 76,000 or so clones; 70% to 90% were seen once. What was sequenced was peripheral blood. These receptors were taken from a man between 25 and 39 years old with acute or convalescent COVID-19.

This chain joins TRBV4-2 and TRBJ1-5; D remains unclear. V shed 2 bases and J shed 0 bases, with 5 bases lying between them. The germline CDR1 and CDR2 sequences are LGHNA and YNFKEQ. CDR3 length equals 14 residues. This CDR3 reads CASSQSSSNQPQHF. Written as DNA, the CDR3 is TGTGCCAGCAGCCAATCGTCTAGCAATCAGCCCCAGCATTTT.

The chain has TRBV2 and TRBJ2-5; a weak D match, TRBD1 (6 bases). V was trimmed by 6 bases and J by 5 bases, leaving 16 bases between them. Germline V CDR1 and CDR2: SNHLY, FYNNEI. This CDR3 region has 14 residues. The CDR3 loop reads CASSRDTTRETQYF. CDR3 in DNA: TGTGCCAGCAGCCGGGACACCACACGGGAGACCCAGTACTTC. Complete variable domain (other parts from reference TRBV2 and TRBJ2-5): EPEVTQTPSHQVTQMGQEVILRCVPISNHLYFYWYRQILGQKVEFLVSFYNNEISEKSEIFDDQFSVERPDGSNFTLKIRSTKLEDSAMYFCASSRDTTRETQYFGPGTRLLVL.

The chain has TRBV28 and TRBJ1-2; a possible D gene is TRBD1 (5 bases). The CDR3 is made up of 14 amino acids. Trimming took 3 bases from V and 3 from J, leaving 11 bases between them. From germline, CDR1 is MDHEN and CDR2 SYDVKM. The CDR3 protein is CASSFWQGHYGYTF. The CDR3 nucleotides read TGTGCCAGCAGTTTTTGGCAGGGTCACTATGGCTACACCTTC.

This chain links TRBV30 with TRBJ1-5, with D possibly being TRBD1 (5 bases). Germline lookup yields CDR1 GTSNPN and CDR2 SVGIG (reference sequence). The ends were cut back, 0 bases at V and 2 bases at J, with 11 bases in the middle. The CDR3 consists of 15 residues. The CDR3 nucleotides are TGTGCCTGGAGTGTCACGGGCAGGGGCAATCAGCCCCAGCATTTT. This translates into CAWSVTGRGNQPQHF.

V and J are TRBV28 and TRBJ1-1; 10 bases are a match to TRBD1. V dropped 5 bases and J dropped 11; count of bases not matched to a gene: 14. Looked up from germline, CDR1 is MDHEN and CDR2 is SYDVKM. This CDR3 spans 15 amino acids. CDR3 protein: CASSTQRTGGRWAFF. The DNA for the CDR3 is TGTGCCAGCAGTACACAGAGGACAGGGGGTCGTTGGGCTTTCTTT. Looking up the rest from reference TRBV28 and TRBJ1-1 gives the full variable domain: DVKVTQSSRYLVKRTGEKVFLECVQDMDHENMFWYRQDPGLGLRLIYFSYDVKMKEKGDIPEGYSVSREKKERFSLILESASTNQTSMYLCASSTQRTGGRWAFFGQGTRLTVV.

The chain has TRBV10-1 and TRBJ1-1; TRBD1 agrees at 9 bases. CDR3 length: 13 amino acids. Germline V lookup: CDR1 WNHNN, CDR2 SYGVQD (reference sequence). The V gene end was trimmed by 6 bases and the J gene end by 5 bases; junction bases not matched to a gene: 4. The CDR3, as DNA: TGCGCCAGCAGCCTGACAGGGGGTACTGAAGCTTTCTTT. It yields the protein CASSLTGGTEAFF.

This clone was recorded once. The J gene is TRBJ2-7, the V gene TRBV5-1; D ambiguous. Trimming took 0 bases from V and 0 from J, leaving 10 bases between them. This CDR3 is 15 amino acids long. Germline V gene sequence: CDR1 SGHRS, CDR2 YFSETQ. This CDR3 is CASSLEGRSSYEQYF. CDR3 sequence (DNA): TGCGCCAGCAGCTTGGAAGGAAGGAGCTCCTACGAGCAGTACTTC.

J is TRBJ1-5 and V is TRBV12-3 or TRBV12-4, with D perhaps TRBD1 (5 bases). The CDR3 sequence is 12 residues long. The ends were cut back, 6 bases at V and 5 bases at J, with 8 bases in the middle. In DNA, the CDR3 is TGTGCCAGCAGCCAGGGTGATCAGCCCCAGCATTTT. It yields the protein CASSQGDQPQHF.